Following are 22 T cell receptor beta chains from one sample sequenced in a study of blood T cell repertoires in COVID-19. Libraries were prepared by immunoSEQ multiplex PCR; TCRdb keeps only in-frame clonotypes and omits some of them. The sample comprises more than 90,000 clones, 70% to 90% of which are singletons, and roughly 12% rests with the top ten. The source material was peripheral blood. The receptor set was obtained from a human donor in a cohort sampled during active COVID-19.

The chain has TRBV11-2 and TRBJ1-1, with D uncertain. The CDR3 covers 14 residues. The V and J ends lost 1 base and 1 base respectively, with 7 bases between them. CDR1 is SGHAT, CDR2 FQNNGV, per germline. The CDR3 spells CASSLGPGNTEAFF. The CDR3 DNA is TGTGCCAGCAGCTTAGGACCGGGGAACACTGAAGCTTTCTTT.

The J gene is TRBJ2-2, the V gene TRBV28; D uncertain. Germline V gene data show CDR1 as MDHEN and CDR2 as SYDVKM. The CDR3 runs 12 residues. The V gene lost 6 bases and the J gene lost 7 bases, with 9 bases spanning the gap. The CDR3 nucleotides are TGTGCCAGCAGGACTTCCAGCGGGGAGCTGTTTTTT. Amino acid sequence: CASRTSSGELFF.

The CDR3 here is CASSDDNSYEQYF. The DNA for the CDR3 is TGTGCCAGCAGTGATGACAATTCCTACGAGCAGTACTTC. This rearrangement joins TRBV25-1 to TRBJ2-7; D uncertain. Trimming stripped 3 bases from V and 1 base from J, with 7 bases between. The CDR3 totals 13 residues. The germline V gene has CDR1 MGHDK and CDR2 SYGVNS.

This clone came up once. V usage is TRBV30 and J usage is TRBJ1-1; possibly TRBD1 for D (6 bases). The CDR3 sequence is 12 residues long. Trimming cost V 5 bases and J 8 bases, with 15 bases left between them. Germline values: CDR1 GTSNPN, CDR2 SVGIG (reference sequence). Here the CDR3 reads CAWVNGGPEAFF. As DNA, the CDR3 is TGTGCCTGGGTTAATGGGGGCCCCGAAGCTTTCTTT.

This chain connects TRBV6-6 to TRBJ1-6; D is ambiguous. CDR3 length equals 17 residues. Trimming pared 6 bases from V and 9 bases from J, leaving 24 bases between. CDR1 and CDR2 (germline): MNHNY, SVGAGI (reference sequence). The chain's CDR3 is CASRRDVDGRIRSPLHF. The DNA for the CDR3 is TGTGCCAGCAGGCGAGACGTGGACGGGAGGATACGTTCACCCCTCCACTTT.

This chain connects TRBV28 to TRBJ2-6; 7 bases match TRBD1. Losses at the gene ends were 5 bases for V and 0 bases for J; bases not matched to a gene: 10. This CDR3 is 18 amino acids long. Per the germline V gene, CDR1 is MDHEN and CDR2 is SYDVKM. This CDR3 reads CASSTGQVRFSGANVLTF. DNA for the CDR3: TGTGCCAGCAGTACAGGACAGGTCCGCTTCTCTGGGGCCAACGTCCTGACTTTC.

This clone is labeled medium-sized (0.01 to 0.1%). The J gene is TRBJ2-1, the V gene TRBV30, with D possibly being TRBD2 (5 bases). Trimming shortened V by 2 bases and J by 6 bases, and 8 bases separated the two germline ends. There are 12 residues in the CDR3. Germline V gene lookup returns CDR1 GTSNPN and CDR2 SVGIG (reference sequence). CDR3 region: CAWSRGSNEQFF. The CDR3 DNA sequence: TGTGCCTGGAGTCGAGGGAGCAATGAGCAGTTCTTC.

This clone came up once. The CDR3 DNA reads TGCGCCAGCAGCCAAGGCCACTTGGTCCACCGTGGGGCCAACGTCCTGACTTTC. It yields the protein CASSQGHLVHRGANVLTF. The rearrangement joins TRBV4-1 to TRBJ2-6; D is ambiguous. Germline assignment: CDR1 MGHRA and CDR2 YSYEKL. CDR3 length: 18 amino acids. Trimming cost V 1 base and J 3 bases, with 16 bases left between them.

The V gene is TRBV7-2, the J gene TRBJ2-5, with D perhaps TRBD2 (5 bases). From germline, CDR1 is SGHTA and CDR2 FQGNSA. V lost 0 bases and J lost 4, with 12 bases in between. CDR3 length equals 15 residues. The CDR3 sequence is CASSLARGSGETQYF. As DNA, the CDR3 is TGTGCCAGCAGCTTAGCTCGGGGATCGGGAGAGACCCAGTACTTC.

The chain couples TRBV3-1 (or the pseudogene TRBV3-2) to TRBJ2-5; 8 bases match TRBD2. CDR3 size: 14 residues. Trimming removed 4 bases from V and 9 bases from J; junction bases left unmatched: 10. The germline V gene encodes CDR1 LGHDT and CDR2 YNNKEL (reference sequence). This CDR3 reads CASSLSRTSRSQYF. CDR3 bases: TGTGCCAGCAGCCTAAGTAGGACTAGCCGGTCCCAGTACTTC.

V is TRBV4-3 and J is TRBJ2-5; 7 bases agree with TRBD2. The J segment lost 3 bases and the V segment lost 0 bases, leaving 4 bases of the junction unmatched. Germline CDR1 LGHNA, CDR2 YSLEER. The length of the CDR3 is 15 residues. The CDR3 coding sequence is TGCGCCAGCAGCCAAGATAGACGGGGGGAAGAGACCCAGTACTTC. Residues: CASSQDRRGEETQYF.

This clone was seen at least ten times. V and J are TRBV11-1 and TRBJ2-7, with D uncertain. Trimming pared 8 bases from V and 0 bases from J, leaving 14 bases between. The CDR3 length is 14 residues. Germline-derived CDR1 and CDR2 are SGHAT and FQDESV (reference sequence). CDR3 loop: CASARSGSSYEQYF. CDR3 DNA: TGTGCCAGCGCCCGGAGTGGAAGCTCCTACGAGCAGTACTTC.

V usage is TRBV5-5 and J usage is TRBJ2-2, with TRBD1 matching over 10 bases. Germline V gene sequence: CDR1 SGHKS, CDR2 YYEKEE (reference sequence). J lost 7 bases, V lost 4 bases, and 7 bases had no gene match. The CDR3 spans 15 residues. Written as DNA, the CDR3 is TGTGCCAGCAGCCTCAGGGGACAGGGGATCGGGGAGCTGTTTTTT. Encoded protein: CASSLRGQGIGELFF.

This clone was picked up a small number of times. This chain joins TRBV7-3 and TRBJ2-7; TRBD2 matches at 11 bases. Germline values: CDR1 SGHTA, CDR2 FQGTGA. There are 17 residues in the CDR3. The junction had 16 bases not matched to a gene; V was cut back by 5 bases and J by 7 bases. The CDR3 loop is CASSGQGVLAGGGEQYF. CDR3 nucleotides: TGTGCCAGCAGCGGACAGGGCGTGCTAGCGGGAGGCGGAGAGCAGTACTTC. Looking up the rest from reference TRBV7-3 and TRBJ2-7 gives the full variable domain: GAGVSQTPSNKVTEKGKYVELRCDPISGHTALYWYRQSLGQGPEFLIYFQGTGAADDSGLPNDRFFAVRPEGSVSTLKIQRTERGDSAVYLCASSGQGVLAGGGEQYFGPGTRLTVT.

This clone has a single count. The V and J genes are TRBV3-1 (or the pseudogene TRBV3-2) and TRBJ1-1; 7 bases map to TRBD1. The length of the CDR3 is 11 residues. V lost 6 bases to trimming and J lost 12 bases; unmatched junction nucleotides: 7. Looked up from germline, CDR1 is LGHDT and CDR2 is YNNKEL (reference sequence). The CDR3 region has the DNA TGTGCCAGCAGTCTTACAGGGGTAACTTTCTTT. The encoded protein is CASSLTGVTFF.

The chain employs TRBV7-2 and TRBJ2-7, with 9 bases matching TRBD2. V lost 6 bases and J lost 1; bases outside the gene matches: 4. The germline gives CDR1 SGHTA, CDR2 FQGNSA. This CDR3 has 14 amino acids. In DNA form, the CDR3 reads TGTGCCAGCAGGCGGGAGGGGTTATCCTACGAGCAGTACTTC. Its translation is CASRREGLSYEQYF.

This chain joins TRBV6-2 or TRBV6-3 and TRBJ2-1; 7 bases align to TRBD2. V was clipped by 4 bases and J by 2 bases; unmatched bases: 8. The CDR3 is 16 amino acids. Germline lookup yields CDR1 MNHEY and CDR2 SVGEGT. The CDR3 DNA is TGTGCCAGCAGTTCCGGGGGGTCCTTCGCCTACAATGAGCAGTTCTTC. Its translation: CASSSGGSFAYNEQFF.

CDR3 sequence: CASSEARTGGNTIYF. The CDR3 DNA is TGTGCCAGCAGTGAAGCTAGGACAGGAGGAAACACCATATATTTT. The chain is built from TRBV6-1 and TRBJ1-3; 7 bases fit TRBD1. CDR1 is MNHNS, CDR2 SASEGT, per germline. The CDR3 runs to 15 residues. J was trimmed by 4 bases and V by 0 bases; bases with no gene match: 3.

The rearrangement links TRBV7-9 to TRBJ2-1; 9 nucleotides align to TRBD2. This CDR3 contains 19 residues. Germline CDR1 is SEHNR and CDR2 is FQNEAQ (reference sequence). The V and J ends lost 5 bases and 0 bases, in that order; junction bases with no gene match: 14. The CDR3 here is CASSPSGLAGPHSYNEQFF. The DNA for the CDR3 is TGTGCCAGCAGCCCCAGCGGGCTAGCGGGGCCCCACTCCTACAATGAGCAGTTCTTC.

This sequence joins TRBV19 and TRBJ1-2; D uncertain. V was pared by 6 bases and J by 4 bases, with 9 bases between. This CDR3 is built from 12 residues. The germline V gene has CDR1 LNHDA and CDR2 SQIVND (reference sequence). The CDR3 is CASRTAPYGYTF. CDR3 DNA: TGTGCCAGTAGAACAGCTCCCTATGGCTACACCTTC.

This chain joins TRBV29-1 and TRBJ2-5, with D uncertain. Between the trimmed V and J ends, which lost 4 bases and 7 bases, there was a span of 7 bases. CDR1 SQVTM and CDR2 ANQGSEA come from the germline V gene. The CDR3 extends over 10 amino acids. CDR3 region: CSVVTSTQYF. The CDR3 bases are TGCAGCGTTGTTACTTCGACCCAGTACTTC.

This clone was seen a single time. V gene TRBV7-2 combines with J gene TRBJ2-2; 11 bases line up with TRBD2. The CDR3 runs 17 residues. CDR1 is SGHTA, CDR2 FQGNSA, per germline. J lost 3 bases, V lost 2 bases, and 5 bases had no gene match. The CDR3 DNA sequence: TGTGCCAGCAGCTTATTAGCGGGGGGGCCGGACACCGGGGAGCTGTTTTTT. Translating gives CASSLLAGGPDTGELFF. Using reference TRBV7-2 and TRBJ2-2 for the parts outside the CDR3, the full variable domain is GAGVSQSPSNKVTEKGKDVELRCDPISGHTALYWYRQSLGQGLEFLIYFQGNSAPDKSGLPSDRFSAERTGGSVSTLTIQRTQQEDSAVYLCASSLLAGGPDTGELFFGEGSRLTVL.